The 32 T cell receptor beta chains below come from one sample, sequenced in a study of blood T cell repertoires in COVID-19. Here immunoSEQ multiplex PCR was the method, and the copy in TCRdb shows in-frame clones only, minus some. The sample has approximately 220,000 clones; about 90% are singletons. Input material: peripheral blood. The receptor set was obtained from a woman aged 45-60 years with acute or convalescent COVID-19.

This rearrangement joins TRBV4-3 to TRBJ1-4; D possibly corresponds to TRBD1 (6 bases). V lost 4 bases and J lost 8, with 14 bases in between. CDR1 LGHNA and CDR2 YSLEER come from the germline V gene. The CDR3 has 14 residues. DNA for the CDR3: TGCGCCAGCAGCCGAGTAGCAGGGGTGGAAAAACTGTTTTTT. Translation gives CASSRVAGVEKLFF.

This chain joins TRBV18 and TRBJ2-7; TRBD1 matches 8 bases. The V gene's germline CDR1 is KGHSH and CDR2 LQKENI. V lost 3 bases, J lost 3 bases, and 4 bases stayed unmatched. This CDR3 has 14 residues. The CDR3 region is CASSPGQAIYEQYF. The CDR3 DNA reads as TGTGCCAGCTCACCGGGACAGGCTATCTACGAGCAGTACTTC.

The rearrangement links TRBV29-1 to TRBJ1-2, with 10 bases aligning to TRBD1. The V segment lost 5 bases and the J segment 4 bases; nucleotides outside the gene matches: 7. The CDR3 runs to 14 residues. CDR1 is SQVTM and CDR2 is ANQGSEA in the germline V gene. The DNA for the CDR3 is TGCAGCGTTAATGGACAGGGGGAGAGCTATGGCTACACCTTC. This translates into CSVNGQGESYGYTF.

As DNA, the CDR3 is TGCGCCAGCAGCTTGGTCGGACAGGAAAACACCATATATTTT. As protein: CASSLVGQENTIYF. This chain connects TRBV5-1 to TRBJ1-3; 7 bases line up with TRBD1. Germline-derived CDR1 and CDR2 are SGHRS and YFSETQ. This CDR3 has 14 amino acids. V dropped 0 bases and J dropped 6; count of bases not matched to a gene: 3.

V usage is TRBV29-1 and J usage is TRBJ2-3; TRBD1 is a possible D gene (6 bases). V lost 8 bases and J lost 5, with 11 bases in between. Germline assignment: CDR1 SQVTM and CDR2 ANQGSEA. This CDR3 is 11 amino acids long. The CDR3 nucleotides are TGCAGCTCCTGCAGGGGAGATACGCAGTATTTT. Its translation: CSSCRGDTQYF.

The chain combines TRBV14 with TRBJ2-2; 7 bases line up with TRBD2. Trimming cost V 4 bases and J 0 bases; bases outside gene matches: 2. Germline V gene sequence: CDR1 SGHDN, CDR2 FVKESK. CDR3 length: 15 amino acids. CDR3 residues: CASSLRGANTGELFF. CDR3 coding DNA: TGTGCCAGCAGCCTTCGGGGGGCGAACACCGGGGAGCTGTTTTTT.

This clone appeared once. This chain uses TRBV30 with TRBJ2-5, with 7 bases that match TRBD2. With 2 bases clipped from V and 4 bases from J, the junction kept 10 bases outside the gene matches. The CDR3 spans 15 residues. CDR1 is GTSNPN, CDR2 SVGIG, per germline (reference sequence). For the CDR3, the DNA is TGTGCCTGGAGTTTGGGGGAGCGGGGACGAGAGACCCAGTACTTC. Translating it yields CAWSLGERGRETQYF.

This sequence joins TRBV5-1 and TRBJ1-4, with a tentative D call TRBD1 (5 bases). Germline V gene lookup returns CDR1 SGHRS and CDR2 YFSETQ. This CDR3 is built from 16 residues. V lost 1 base, J lost 7 bases, and 17 bases lay in between. Written as DNA, the CDR3 is TGCGCCAGCAGCTTGACCCCGGGACTAAGTGGTGAAAAACTGTTTTTT. Translated, it gives CASSLTPGLSGEKLFF.

The V gene is TRBV24-1, the J gene TRBJ2-1; weak D call: TRBD1 (6 bases). V shed 4 bases and J shed 3 bases, with 9 bases lying between them. Per germline, CDR1 KGHDR and CDR2 SFDVKD. The CDR3 runs to 14 residues. The CDR3 nucleotides read TGTGCCACCAGTGAAGGGACACTCTACAATGAGCAGTTCTTC. Encoded protein: CATSEGTLYNEQFF.

The chain has TRBV20-1 and TRBJ2-7; TRBD2 might be the D (5 bases). The CDR3 totals 14 residues. The germline CDR1 and CDR2 sequences are DFQATT and SNEGSKA (reference sequence). V was trimmed by 3 bases and J by 0 bases, leaving 12 bases between them. In DNA, the CDR3 is TGCAGTGCTAGTACTAGATTGAGCTCCTACGAGCAGTACTTC. It yields the protein CSASTRLSSYEQYF.

The V gene is TRBV4-1, the J gene TRBJ1-1, with a possible D match to TRBD1 (5 bases). Deletions cut 5 bases from V and 6 bases from J, with 7 bases between. Germline CDR1 reads MGHRA; CDR2 reads YSYEKL. The CDR3 is 11 amino acids. The CDR3 loop reads CASSWGSEAFF. The CDR3 DNA follows: TGCGCCAGCAGCTGGGGCTCTGAAGCTTTCTTT.

The CDR3 reads CASSTTLRGGHEQFF. DNA of the CDR3: TGTGCCAGCAGCACGACCCTGAGGGGGGGGCATGAGCAGTTCTTC. The chain carries TRBV3-1 (or the pseudogene TRBV3-2) and TRBJ2-1, with a weak D call TRBD2 (7 bases). V was trimmed by 5 bases and J by 8 bases, leaving 19 bases between them. The CDR3 is 15 amino acids. The V gene's germline CDR1 is LGHDT and CDR2 YNNKEL (reference sequence).

The chain uses TRBV18 and TRBJ1-5, with D unresolved. Trimming removed 3 bases at V and 6 bases at J, with 12 bases between. The CDR3 is 14 residues long. CDR1 and CDR2 from the germline V gene are KGHSH and LQKENI. CDR3 DNA: TGTGCCAGCTCACCTGGAGTTTCAGCTCAGCCCCAGCATTTT. Its translation is CASSPGVSAQPQHF. Together with reference TRBV18 and TRBJ1-5, the CDR3 gives the full variable domain: NAGVMQNPRHLVRRRGQEARLRCSPMKGHSHVYWYRQLPEEGLKFMVYLQKENIIDESGMPKERFSAEFPKEGPSILRIQQVVRGDSAAYFCASSPGVSAQPQHFGDGTRLSIL.

The CDR3 sequence is CAISGARDSTSHEQYF. The CDR3 DNA follows: TGTGCCATCAGTGGGGCCCGGGACTCTACCAGCCACGAGCAGTACTTC. The chain employs TRBV10-3 and TRBJ2-7, with a tentative D call TRBD2 (6 bases). CDR3 size: 16 residues. V gave up 4 bases and J gave up 5 bases, with 21 bases separating them. Germline V gene sequence: CDR1 ENHRY, CDR2 SYGVKD.

The J gene is TRBJ2-2, the V gene TRBV5-1; 10 positions agree with TRBD1. This CDR3 spans 16 amino acids. V lost 4 bases, J lost 6 bases, and 9 bases stayed unmatched. Germline CDR1 reads SGHRS; CDR2 reads YFSETQ. CDR3 sequence (DNA): TGCGCCAGCAGCCAAAGACAGGGGGCGGGCGCCGGGGAGCTGTTTTTT. It specifies CASSQRQGAGAGELFF.

The rearrangement links TRBV5-1 to TRBJ2-7, with 12 bases matching TRBD2. Germline trimming cut 3 bases from V and 4 bases from J; bases unmatched to any gene: 8. Germline V lookup: CDR1 SGHRS, CDR2 YFSETQ. The CDR3 consists of 16 residues. The CDR3 loop reads CASSYSSGGALYEQYF. In DNA, the CDR3 is TGCGCCAGCAGCTATTCTAGCGGGGGGGCCTTGTACGAGCAGTACTTC.

The V gene is TRBV7-2, the J gene TRBJ2-1; 8 nucleotides align to TRBD2. CDR1 SGHTA and CDR2 FQGNSA come from the germline V gene. The CDR3 runs to 15 residues. Trimming removed 2 bases from V and 5 bases from J; junction bases left unmatched: 5. CDR3 amino acids: CASSLRGTRHNEQFF. The CDR3 DNA reads TGTGCCAGCAGCTTAAGAGGGACTAGACACAATGAGCAGTTCTTC.

The V call is TRBV19, the J call TRBJ1-4; D unresolved. V was shortened by 4 bases and J by 7 bases, with 16 bases between the two germline ends. CDR3 size: 15 residues. Germline V gene data show CDR1 as LNHDA and CDR2 as SQIVND (reference sequence). The CDR3 DNA follows: TGTGCCAGTAGTACGAGGGTCGCGGGAGGTGAAAAACTGTTTTTT. Its translation: CASSTRVAGGEKLFF.

This chain's CDR3 is CSVAAGGTQYF. The CDR3 nucleotides are TGCAGCGTTGCCGCGGGAGGGACCCAGTACTTC. The chain employs TRBV29-1 and TRBJ2-5; TRBD2 agrees at 8 bases. J was trimmed by 7 bases and V by 4 bases; bases with no gene match: 2. The CDR3 spans 11 residues. The germline V gene has CDR1 SQVTM and CDR2 ANQGSEA. Full variable domain (missing parts from reference TRBV29-1 and TRBJ2-5): SAVISQKPSRDICQRGTSLTIQCQVDSQVTMMFWYRQQPGQSLTLIATANQGSEATYESGFVIDKFPISRPNLTFSTLTVSNMSPEDSSIYLCSVAAGGTQYFGPGTRLLVL.

In DNA, the CDR3 is TGTGCCAGCTCAGCGGGACAGGGGGCCGCGGACACTGAAGCTTTCTTT. Translated: CASSAGQGAADTEAFF. V and J are TRBV18 and TRBJ1-1, with 12 bases fitting TRBD1. There are 16 residues in the CDR3. V lost 5 bases, J lost 3 bases, and 7 bases stayed unmatched. Germline loops: CDR1 KGHSH, CDR2 LQKENI. Based on the CDR3 plus reference TRBV18 and TRBJ1-1, the full variable domain is NAGVMQNPRHLVRRRGQEARLRCSPMKGHSHVYWYRQLPEEGLKFMVYLQKENIIDESGMPKERFSAEFPKEGPSILRIQQVVRGDSAAYFCASSAGQGAADTEAFFGQGTRLTVV.

V usage is TRBV12-1 and J usage is TRBJ2-1; no check of the table's D call, TRBD2, against the DNA was made. TRBV12-1 represents a pseudogene. The CDR3 extends over 20 amino acids. The CDR3 sequence: CASSLSRLAGGPVAGNEQFF. Here the CDR3 DNA reads TGTGCCAGCAGCCTATCAAGACTAGCGGGGGGGCCGGTGGCGGGCAATGAGCAGTTCTTC.

The chain employs TRBV5-1 and TRBJ1-2; D is perhaps TRBD1 (5 bases). Per germline, CDR1 SGHRS and CDR2 YFSETQ. The CDR3 has 11 residues. With 5 bases removed from V and 6 bases from J, the gap between germline ends came to 8 bases. In nucleotides, the CDR3 is TGCGCCAGCAGATCAGGGAATGGCTACACCTTC. Residues: CASRSGNGYTF. Full variable domain (outside the CDR3, taken from reference TRBV5-1 and TRBJ1-2): KAGVTQTPRYLIKTRGQQVTLSCSPISGHRSVSWYQQTPGQGLQFLFEYFSETQRNKGNFPGRFSGRQFSNSRSEMNVSTLELGDSALYLCASRSGNGYTFGSGTRLTVV.

The chain joins TRBV7-9 to TRBJ2-7; 7 bases line up with TRBD2. Germline assignment: CDR1 SEHNR and CDR2 FQNEAQ (reference sequence). There are 16 residues in the CDR3. V was clipped by 1 base and J by 7 bases; unmatched bases: 13. The CDR3 DNA reads TGTGCCAGCAGCTTAGAGGCGGCGGGGGATTGGGAGGAGCAGTACTTC. Amino acid sequence: CASSLEAAGDWEEQYF.

This clone was detected once. The CDR3 loop is CASSSPTDGYTF. CDR3 nucleotide sequence: TGTGCCAGCAGTTCTCCGACAGATGGCTACACCTTC. V gene TRBV6-5 combines with J gene TRBJ1-2, with D perhaps matching TRBD1 (5 bases). Germline lookup yields CDR1 MNHEY and CDR2 SVGAGI. The CDR3 has 12 residues. V was trimmed by 4 bases and J by 6 bases, leaving 9 bases between them.

J is TRBJ2-7 and V is TRBV7-2; no definite D call. CDR1 and CDR2 (germline): SGHTA, FQGNSA. The CDR3 consists of 14 residues. Trimming shortened V by 1 base and J by 3 bases, and 10 bases separated the two germline ends. DNA of the CDR3: TGTGCCAGCAGCTTAGGTAGTTCATTCTACGAGCAGTACTTC. Amino acids: CASSLGSSFYEQYF.

The gene calls are TRBV7-9 and TRBJ2-3, with 13 nucleotides matching TRBD2. The CDR3 is 15 residues long. Unmatched junction bases numbered 2, after V lost 5 bases and J lost 3 bases. CDR1 and CDR2 from the germline V gene are SEHNR and FQNEAQ (reference sequence). The CDR3, as DNA: TGTGCCAGCAGCCGGACTAGCGGGGGAACAGATACGCAGTATTTT. Its translation: CASSRTSGGTDTQYF.

The chain couples TRBV3-1 (or the pseudogene TRBV3-2) to TRBJ1-1; 7 nucleotides align to TRBD1. Germline V gene data show CDR1 as LGHDT and CDR2 as YNNKEL (reference sequence). V lost 2 bases and J lost 1; bases outside the gene matches: 10. This CDR3 has 17 amino acids. CDR3 sequence: CASSQSPQGGENTEAFF. CDR3 nucleotides: TGTGCCAGCAGCCAAAGCCCCCAGGGGGGTGAGAACACTGAAGCTTTCTTT.

The chain employs TRBV19 and TRBJ2-1; maybe TRBD2 (6 bases). The ends were cut back, 3 bases at V and 7 bases at J, with 16 bases in the middle. The CDR3 extends over 15 amino acids. Per the germline V gene, CDR1 is LNHDA and CDR2 is SQIVND (reference sequence). CDR3 sequence: CASSIFGTPINEQFF. The CDR3 DNA reads TGTGCCAGTAGTATTTTCGGGACTCCGATAAATGAGCAGTTCTTC.

The chain combines TRBV30 with TRBJ2-3; the match to TRBD2 covers 8 bases. Germline loops: CDR1 GTSNPN, CDR2 SVGIG (reference sequence). J lost 2 bases, V lost 3 bases, and 1 base had no gene match. The CDR3 loop spans 13 amino acids. The CDR3 nucleotides are TGTGCCTGGAGCGGGGGGGCCACAGATACGCAGTATTTT. Protein sequence: CAWSGGATDTQYF.

The rearrangement links TRBV29-1 to TRBJ2-6; D is ambiguous. CDR3 length equals 14 residues. Germline V gene lookup returns CDR1 SQVTM and CDR2 ANQGSEA. V lost 3 bases to trimming and J lost 0 bases, with 6 bases between them. CDR3 region: CSVDVSSGANVLTF. For the CDR3, the DNA is TGCAGCGTTGACGTATCCTCTGGGGCCAACGTCCTGACTTTC.

The sample holds a few counts of this clone. The J gene is TRBJ1-4, the V gene TRBV4-3; TRBD1 might be the D (5 bases). This CDR3 is 14 amino acids long. Trimming took 4 bases from V and 5 from J, leaving 11 bases between them. Per germline, CDR1 LGHNA and CDR2 YSLEER. The CDR3 protein is CASSLGLVNEKLFF. The CDR3 nucleotides read TGCGCCAGCAGCCTGGGACTAGTAAATGAAAAACTGTTTTTT.

The V and J genes are TRBV19 and TRBJ2-7; TRBD1 matches at 8 bases. With 6 bases clipped from V and 1 base from J, the junction kept 11 bases outside the gene matches. Germline assignment: CDR1 LNHDA and CDR2 SQIVND (reference sequence). This CDR3 spans 16 amino acids. The CDR3 region has the DNA TGTGCCAGTAGCCATCCCCGGACAGGGAGGTCCTACGAGCAGTACTTC. Its translation is CASSHPRTGRSYEQYF.